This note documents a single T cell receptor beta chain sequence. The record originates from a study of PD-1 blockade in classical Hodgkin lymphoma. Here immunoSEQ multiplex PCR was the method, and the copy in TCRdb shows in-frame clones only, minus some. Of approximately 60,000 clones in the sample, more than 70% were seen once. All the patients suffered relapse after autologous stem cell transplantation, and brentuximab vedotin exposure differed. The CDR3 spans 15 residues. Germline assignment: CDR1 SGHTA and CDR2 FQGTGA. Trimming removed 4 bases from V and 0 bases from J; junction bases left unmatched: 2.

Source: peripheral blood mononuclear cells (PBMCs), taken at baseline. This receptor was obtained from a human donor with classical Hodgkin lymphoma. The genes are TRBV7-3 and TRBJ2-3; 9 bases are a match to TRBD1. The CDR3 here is CASSSGQGSTDTQYF. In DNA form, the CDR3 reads TGTGCCAGCAGCTCCGGACAGGGGAGCACAGATACGCAGTATTTT. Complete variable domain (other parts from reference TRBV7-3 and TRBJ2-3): GAGVSQTPSNKVTEKGKYVELRCDPISGHTALYWYRQSLGQGPEFLIYFQGTGAADDSGLPNDRFFAVRPEGSVSTLKIQRTERGDSAVYLCASSSGQGSTDTQYFGPGTRLTVL.